This T cell receptor (beta chain) was identified during a study of vaccination effects on CD4 cells after COVID-19. In the study overall: Roughly 1.9 million PBMC were placed in each well, which was supplemented with approximately 9.7 IU/ml IL-2 and roughly 10 ug/ml peptides.

The assay was immunoSEQ multiplex PCR, and TCRdb's table has in-frame clones only and misses some. Of fewer than 55,000 clones listed, over 60% were seen once; the top ten hold around 3.5%. CDR1 is SGHDT and CDR2 is YYEEEE in the germline V gene. V gave up 4 bases and J gave up 5 bases, with 10 bases separating them. This CDR3 comprises 14 residues. As for this clone: What it binds is not known.

Culture lasted roughly eleven days before CD4+ T cell isolation. PCR showed that the person got SARS-CoV-2 infection at some point between March and December 2020. Every participant took two doses of the BNT162b2 or mRNA-1273 vaccine. Study results and limitations: Missing from the study were early post-infection timepoints, and its convalescent patients were few. Following vaccination, convalescents' spike-reactive clones were mostly new ones induced by the vaccine.

The sequences come from CD4+ T cells from PBMCs cultured without peptide, collected after COVID-19 vaccination. The sequence came from a human donor who had a prior SARS-CoV-2 infection. V is TRBV5-6 and J is TRBJ1-6; D possibly corresponds to TRBD1 (5 bases). CDR3 coding DNA: TGTGCCAGCAGCCCGGACACCCATAATTCACCCCTCCACTTT. Translating gives CASSPDTHNSPLHF.